This T cell receptor (beta chain) was captured in a study of OX40 agonist ivuxolimab in advanced cancers. In the study overall: Subjects had a mean age of roughly 60 years, with a range of roughly 20 to 79; 82.7% were male. Study-wide findings and caveats: Some of the nonresponding patients also showed low levels of normalized T-cell clonal expansion.

Note on this clone: Its cognate antigen is unknown.

TCRdb's copy holds only in-frame clones and misses some; the assay was immunoSEQ multiplex PCR. The data show 87,000 or so clones, with approximately 86% seen just once and 3% to 4% held by the top ten. The sequenced sample was CD4+ or CD8+ T cells sorted from blood, obtained in a trial of the OX40 agonist ivuxolimab. The sequence was collected from an adult with an advanced solid tumor such as melanoma, head and neck, liver or kidney cancer.

CDR3 region: CASTLGVGSGEAFF. The CDR3 bases are TGTGCCAGTACCCTCGGGGTTGGTTCCGGTGAAGCTTTCTTT. This rearrangement joins TRBV19 to TRBJ1-1; D call uncertain. CDR1 and CDR2 from the germline V gene are LNHDA and SQIVND (reference sequence). Trimming left V 7 bases short and J 7 bases short, with 19 bases between. This CDR3 has 14 residues.